This T cell receptor (beta chain) was recorded in a study of cytomegalovirus exposure and HLA in healthy donors. As for this clone: The antigen remains undetermined.

CDR1 SGHKS and CDR2 YYEKEE come from the germline V gene (reference sequence). This CDR3 has 13 residues. V lost 0 bases, J lost 4 bases, and 5 bases lay in between. Study conclusions and caveats: The study put 150 to 200 TCR beta chains on its list as cytomegalovirus-associated. As a later analysis revealed, the rate of TCR association differed by HLA locus, with DRB1 most and HLA-C fewest. TCR beta V- and J-gene trimming, according to a later analysis, was linked to a missense DCLRE1C variant. The study had only CMV serostatus as immune exposure information.

A multiplex PCR was run with 60 Vbeta primers and 13 Jbeta primers. The protocol was immunoSEQ multiplex PCR, while the TCRdb copy is restricted to in-frame clones and leaves out a portion. The table shows 250,000 to 300,000 clones, with roughly 81% occurring only once. The TCR sequence derives from a woman between 35 and 50 years old in good health and CMV-seropositive. The genes are TRBV5-5 and TRBJ1-5; D not certain. Sequences were obtained from PBMCs. The CDR3 reads CASSLVNNQPQHF. In DNA form, the CDR3 reads TGTGCCAGCAGCTTGGTAAATAATCAGCCCCAGCATTTT.